This T cell receptor beta chain was sequenced in a study of T-cell memory formation after mild COVID-19 (TCRdb year 2021). Describing the broader study: TCR sequence clusters from the two donors were largely donor specific. T-cell clones expanding and contracting after mild COVID-19 in a couple of donors were tracked by longitudinal TCRalpha and TCRbeta repertoire sequencing. Two young, previously healthy adult volunteers, one female and one male, were included in the cohort. The investigation overall reported the following: Whether the second-wave clones peaking on day 37 were SARS-CoV-2 specific was not confirmed. Contracting CD4+ clones were located mainly in the CM and EM memory subsets, whereas CD8+ clones were found to be enriched in EMRA. Clones that contracted from day 15 to 85 showed balanced CD4/CD8 phenotypes, whereas a second wave of clones that expanded from day 15 to 37 leaned towards CD4+. Some responding clones were detected in pre-infection memory, which suggested that pre-existing cross-reactive memory T cells had joined the SARS-CoV-2 response. The study covered only a couple of mild cases, and larger cohorts including severe cases with pre-infection samples were considered necessary.

On this clonotype: Its binding antigen is unknown. No base quality values were provided; no much bigger clone lies one nucleotide off.

Sequencing instrument: Illumina NovaSeq 6000. cDNA libraries for TCRalpha and TCRbeta were prepared by 5'RACE using constant-segment primers, with sample barcodes and unique molecular identifiers added. RNA was extracted from every sample with Trizol reagent. The libraries were amplified in two PCR steps, and the second step added a second sample barcode and Illumina TruSeq adapters. Sequencing of the libraries was done on an Illumina NovaSeq, producing 2 x 150 bp paired-end reads. For the original study's pipeline: Demultiplexing of reads and collapsing into UMI-guided consensus sequences were performed with migec v1.2.7. Using mixcr v2.1.11, UMI consensuses were aligned to TRA and TRB V and J templates and then assembled into clonotypes. Expanded or contracted clonotypes were those called significant by both edgeR and NoisET, with noise models trained on biological replicates. For edgeR calls, the cutoffs were a false discovery rate-adjusted p below 0.01 and a log2 fold-change threshold of 1. As an exploratory analysis of dynamics, max-normalized trajectories of the 1000 most abundant clonotypes were examined by PCA with hierarchical clustering. Separately sequenced CD4+ and CD8+ repertoires were used to assign the CD4 or CD8 phenotype of responding clones. The public reads were quality trimmed at Q25 with fastp and then assembled into clones with MiXCR by TCRdb, keeping productive beta chains. Duplicate CDR3 protein sequences are folded into a single record with the most common DNA and genes. TCRdb, not the authors, supplied the V and J calls. For this sample the table gives approximately 210,000 distinct CDR3 sequences, of which approximately 16% were detected only once. The top ten clonotypes cover approximately 2.4% of the sample.

Its CDR3 holds 16 amino acids, cysteine through phenylalanine. This entry keeps only the CDR3 DNA: 48 bases, framed from base 1. Trimming accounts for 7 bases at V and 1 base at J, while the number of junction bases matched to no gene is 6. Ficoll-Paque density gradient centrifugation was used to isolate PBMCs. Sequenced material: PBMCs or a T cell subset sorted from them (not recorded which). This chain joins TRBV12-3 or TRBV12-4 to TRBJ2-2, and TRBD1 matches 10 of the central bases. The sequence was obtained from an adult woman who had mild COVID-19 (a few samples of this study predate the infection). The sample titles of this study are shuffled in the database, so cell type and time point are left out; the donor was told from shared clones. The sequence in DNA is TGTGCCAGCACTCCGACAGGGGGCTTGAACACCGGGGAGCTGTTTTTT. Its coded protein is CASTPTGGLNTGELFF.